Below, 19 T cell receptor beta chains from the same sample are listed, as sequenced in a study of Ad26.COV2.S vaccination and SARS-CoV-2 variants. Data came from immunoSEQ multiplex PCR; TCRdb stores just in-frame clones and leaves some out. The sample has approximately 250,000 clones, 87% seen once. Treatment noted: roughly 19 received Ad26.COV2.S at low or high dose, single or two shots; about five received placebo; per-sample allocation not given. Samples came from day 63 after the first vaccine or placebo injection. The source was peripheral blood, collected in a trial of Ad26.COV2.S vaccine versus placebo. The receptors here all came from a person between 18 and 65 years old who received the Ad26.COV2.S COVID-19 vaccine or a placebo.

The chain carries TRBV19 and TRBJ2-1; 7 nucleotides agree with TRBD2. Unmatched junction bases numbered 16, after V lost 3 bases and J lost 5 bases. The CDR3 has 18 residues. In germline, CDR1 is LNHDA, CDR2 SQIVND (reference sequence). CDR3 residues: CASSIYRWEGRRNNEQFF. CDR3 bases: TGTGCCAGTAGTATCTATCGGTGGGAGGGCCGCCGAAACAATGAGCAGTTCTTC. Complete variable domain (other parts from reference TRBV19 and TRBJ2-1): DGGITQSPKYLFRKEGQNVTLSCEQNLNHDAMYWYRQDPGQGLRLIYYSQIVNDFQKGDIAEGYSVSREKKESFPLTVTSAQKNPTAFYLCASSIYRWEGRRNNEQFFGPGTRLTVL.

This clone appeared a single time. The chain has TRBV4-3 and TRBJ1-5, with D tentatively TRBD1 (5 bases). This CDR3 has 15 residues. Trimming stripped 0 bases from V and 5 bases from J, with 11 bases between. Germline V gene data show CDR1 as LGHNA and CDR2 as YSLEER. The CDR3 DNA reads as TGCGCCAGCAGCCAAGATAGGGACGGCTATCAGCCCCAGCATTTT. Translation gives CASSQDRDGYQPQHF.

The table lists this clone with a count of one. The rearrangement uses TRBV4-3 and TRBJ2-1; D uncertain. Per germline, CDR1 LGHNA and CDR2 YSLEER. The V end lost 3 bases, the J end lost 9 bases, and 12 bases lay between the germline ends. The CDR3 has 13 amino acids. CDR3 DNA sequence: TGCGCCAGCAGCCAGCCGGATGGTAGTGAGCAGTTCTTC. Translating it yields CASSQPDGSEQFF.

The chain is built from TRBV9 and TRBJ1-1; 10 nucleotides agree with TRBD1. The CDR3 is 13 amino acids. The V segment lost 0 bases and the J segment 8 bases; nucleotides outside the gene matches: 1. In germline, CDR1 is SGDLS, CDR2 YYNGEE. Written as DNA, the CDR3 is TGTGCCAGCAGCGTAGAGGACAGGGGGGAAGCTTTCTTT. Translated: CASSVEDRGEAFF.

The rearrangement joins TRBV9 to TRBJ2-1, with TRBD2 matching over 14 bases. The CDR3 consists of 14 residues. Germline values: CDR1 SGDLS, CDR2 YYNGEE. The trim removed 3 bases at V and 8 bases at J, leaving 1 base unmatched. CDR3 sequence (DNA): TGTGCCAGCAGCGGACTAGCGGGGGGGCATGAGCAGTTCTTC. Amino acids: CASSGLAGGHEQFF.

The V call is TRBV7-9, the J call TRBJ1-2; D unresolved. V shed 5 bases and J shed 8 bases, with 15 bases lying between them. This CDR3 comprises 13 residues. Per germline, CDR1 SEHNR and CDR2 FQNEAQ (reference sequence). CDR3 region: CASSPVQMEGYTF. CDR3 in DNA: TGTGCCAGCAGCCCCGTTCAGATGGAGGGCTACACCTTC.

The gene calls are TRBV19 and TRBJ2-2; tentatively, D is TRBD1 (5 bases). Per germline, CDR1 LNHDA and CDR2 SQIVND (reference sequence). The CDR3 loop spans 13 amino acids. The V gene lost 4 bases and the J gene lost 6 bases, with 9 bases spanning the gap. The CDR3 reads CASSKTASGELFF. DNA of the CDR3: TGTGCCAGTAGTAAGACAGCCTCCGGGGAGCTGTTTTTT.

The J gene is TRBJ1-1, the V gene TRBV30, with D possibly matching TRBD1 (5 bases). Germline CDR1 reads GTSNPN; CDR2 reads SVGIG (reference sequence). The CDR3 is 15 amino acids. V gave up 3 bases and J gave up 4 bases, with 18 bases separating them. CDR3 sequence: CAWSITGTLGTEAFF. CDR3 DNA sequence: TGTGCCTGGAGCATAACCGGGACCCTGGGCACTGAAGCTTTCTTT. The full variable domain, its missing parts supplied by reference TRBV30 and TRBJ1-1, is SQTIHQWPATLVQPVGSPLSLECTVEGTSNPNLYWYRQAAGRGLQLLFYSVGIGQISSEVPQNLSASRPQDRQFILSSKKLLLSDSGFYLCAWSITGTLGTEAFFGQGTRLTVV.

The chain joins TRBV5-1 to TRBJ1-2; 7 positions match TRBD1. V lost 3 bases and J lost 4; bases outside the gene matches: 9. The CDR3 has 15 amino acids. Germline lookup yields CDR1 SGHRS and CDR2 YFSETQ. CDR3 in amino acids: CASSSQGTPAYGYTF. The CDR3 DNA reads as TGCGCCAGCAGCTCACAGGGGACCCCTGCCTATGGCTACACCTTC.

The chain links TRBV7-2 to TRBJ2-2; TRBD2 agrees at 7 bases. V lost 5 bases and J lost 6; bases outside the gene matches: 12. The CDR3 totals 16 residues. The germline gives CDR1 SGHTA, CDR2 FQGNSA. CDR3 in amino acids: CASSTPAGAFPGELFF. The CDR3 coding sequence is TGTGCCAGCAGCACTCCTGCGGGAGCATTTCCCGGGGAGCTGTTTTTT.

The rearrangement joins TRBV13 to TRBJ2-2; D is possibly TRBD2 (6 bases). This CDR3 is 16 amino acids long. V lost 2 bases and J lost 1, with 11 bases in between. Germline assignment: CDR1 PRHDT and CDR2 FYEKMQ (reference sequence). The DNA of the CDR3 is TGTGCCAGCAGCTTACGAGGAGGGCAGAACACCGGGGAGCTGTTTTTT. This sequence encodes CASSLRGGQNTGELFF. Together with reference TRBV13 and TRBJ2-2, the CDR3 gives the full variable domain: AAGVIQSPRHLIKEKRETATLKCYPIPRHDTVYWYQQGPGQDPQFLISFYEKMQSDKGSIPDRFSAQQFSDYHSELNMSSLELGDSALYFCASSLRGGQNTGELFFGEGSRLTVL.

The CDR3 loop is CASSPQRRDEAFF. The CDR3 DNA is TGTGCCAGCAGCCCCCAACGTAGGGATGAAGCTTTCTTT. This chain joins TRBV7-2 and TRBJ1-1, with D unclear. V gave up 5 bases and J gave up 7 bases, with 14 bases separating them. The CDR3 sequence is 13 residues long. The germline V gene encodes CDR1 SGHTA and CDR2 FQGNSA.

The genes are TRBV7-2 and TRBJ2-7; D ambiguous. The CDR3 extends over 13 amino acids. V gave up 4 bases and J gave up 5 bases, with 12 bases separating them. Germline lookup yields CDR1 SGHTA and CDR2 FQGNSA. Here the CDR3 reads CASSSWPTDEQYF. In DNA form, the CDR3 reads TGTGCCAGCAGCTCCTGGCCAACAGACGAGCAGTACTTC.

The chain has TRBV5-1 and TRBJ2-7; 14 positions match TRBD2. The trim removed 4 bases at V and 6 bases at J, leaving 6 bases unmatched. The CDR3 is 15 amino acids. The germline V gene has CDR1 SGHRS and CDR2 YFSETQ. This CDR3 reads CASSTGLAGAGEQYF. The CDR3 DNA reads TGCGCCAGCAGCACGGGACTAGCGGGGGCCGGCGAGCAGTACTTC. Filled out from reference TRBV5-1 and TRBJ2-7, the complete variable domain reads KAGVTQTPRYLIKTRGQQVTLSCSPISGHRSVSWYQQTPGQGLQFLFEYFSETQRNKGNFPGRFSGRQFSNSRSEMNVSTLELGDSALYLCASSTGLAGAGEQYFGPGTRLTVT.

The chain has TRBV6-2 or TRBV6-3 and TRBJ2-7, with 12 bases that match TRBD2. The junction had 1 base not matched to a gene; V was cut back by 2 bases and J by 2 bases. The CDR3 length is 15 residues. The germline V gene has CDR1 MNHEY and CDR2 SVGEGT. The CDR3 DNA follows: TGTGCCAGCAGTTACAGACTAGCGGGAGCCTACGAGCAGTACGTC. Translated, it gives CASSYRLAGAYEQYV.

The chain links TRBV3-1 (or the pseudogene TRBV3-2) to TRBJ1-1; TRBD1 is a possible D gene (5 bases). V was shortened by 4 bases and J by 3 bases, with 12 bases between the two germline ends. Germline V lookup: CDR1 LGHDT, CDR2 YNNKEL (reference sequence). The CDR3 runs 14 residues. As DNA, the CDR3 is TGTGCCAGCAGCCTGAGGGGCGGGGACACTGAAGCTTTCTTT. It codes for CASSLRGGDTEAFF.

CDR3 loop: CASTPTGAGTGELFF. In DNA form, the CDR3 reads TGTGCCAGCACCCCCACGGGGGCGGGAACCGGGGAGCTGTTTTTT. V usage is TRBV9 and J usage is TRBJ2-2; D possibly uses TRBD1 or TRBD2 (6 bases each). Germline V lookup: CDR1 SGDLS, CDR2 YYNGEE. The CDR3 length is 15 residues. V was clipped by 6 bases and J by 5 bases, with 17 bases between them.

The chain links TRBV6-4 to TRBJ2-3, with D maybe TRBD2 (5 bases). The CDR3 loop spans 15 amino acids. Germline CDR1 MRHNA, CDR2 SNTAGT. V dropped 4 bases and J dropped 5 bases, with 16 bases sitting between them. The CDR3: CASSAEGRNGDTQYF. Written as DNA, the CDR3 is TGTGCCAGCAGTGCCGAGGGCCGAAACGGAGATACGCAGTATTTT.

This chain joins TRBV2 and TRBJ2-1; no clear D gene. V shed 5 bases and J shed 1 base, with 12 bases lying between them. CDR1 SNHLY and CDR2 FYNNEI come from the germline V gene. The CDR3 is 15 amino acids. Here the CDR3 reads CASSLKSRSYNEQFF. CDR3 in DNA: TGTGCCAGCAGTCTCAAAAGTAGGTCCTACAATGAGCAGTTCTTC.